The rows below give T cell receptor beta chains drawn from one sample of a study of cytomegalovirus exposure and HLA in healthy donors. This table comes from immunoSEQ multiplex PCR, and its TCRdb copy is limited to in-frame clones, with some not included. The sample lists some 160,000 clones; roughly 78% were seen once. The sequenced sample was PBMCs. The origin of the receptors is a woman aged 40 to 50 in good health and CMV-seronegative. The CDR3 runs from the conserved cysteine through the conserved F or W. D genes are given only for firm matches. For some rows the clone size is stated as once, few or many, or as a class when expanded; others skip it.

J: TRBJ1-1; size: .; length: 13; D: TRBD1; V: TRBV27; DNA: TGTGCCAGCAGTTTCAGGACAGGGACTGAAGCTTTCTTT; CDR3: CASSFRTGTEAFF
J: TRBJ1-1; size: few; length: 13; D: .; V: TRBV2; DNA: TGTGCCAGCAGCTACGTCCGGGGGGCTGAAGCTTTCTTT; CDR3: CASSYVRGAEAFF
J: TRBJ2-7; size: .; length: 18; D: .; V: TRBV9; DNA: TGTGCCAGCAGCCCCCATTTTTCCCCCGCGGGACGCTCCTACGAGCAGTACTTC; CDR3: CASSPHFSPAGRSYEQYF
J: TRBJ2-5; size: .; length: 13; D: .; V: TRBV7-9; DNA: TGTGCCAGCAGCTTAACTTCCAGGGAGACCCAGTACTTC; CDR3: CASSLTSRETQYF
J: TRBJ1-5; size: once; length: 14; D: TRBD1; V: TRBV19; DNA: TGTGCCAGTAGTGACAGGGTCGGAGGTCAGCCCCAGCATTTT; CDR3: CASSDRVGGQPQHF
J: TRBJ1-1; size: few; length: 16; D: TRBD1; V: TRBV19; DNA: TGTGCCAGCGGAAATGGGCACAGGGGACTGAACACTGAAGCTTTCTTT; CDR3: CASGNGHRGLNTEAFF
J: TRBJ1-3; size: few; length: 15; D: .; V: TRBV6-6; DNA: TGTGCCAGCAGTCTCGGGACACGCTCTGGAAACACCATATATTTT; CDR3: CASSLGTRSGNTIYF
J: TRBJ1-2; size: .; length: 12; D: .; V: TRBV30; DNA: TGTGCCTGGACCCGGGGGGTAAATGGCTACACCTTC; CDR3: CAWTRGVNGYTF
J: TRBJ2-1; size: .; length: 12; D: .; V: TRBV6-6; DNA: TGTGCCAGCAGCCCCGTAGTGAGTGAGCAGTTCTTC; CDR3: CASSPVVSEQFF
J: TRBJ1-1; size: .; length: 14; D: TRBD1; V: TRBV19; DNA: TGTGCCAGTAGCCGGACAGGGGCCAACACTGAAGCTTTCTTT; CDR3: CASSRTGANTEAFF
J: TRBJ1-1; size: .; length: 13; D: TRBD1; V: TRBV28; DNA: TGTGCCTCCGGAGACAGGGACTGGGAAGAAGCTTTCTTT; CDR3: CASGDRDWEEAFF
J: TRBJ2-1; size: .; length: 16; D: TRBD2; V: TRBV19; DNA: TGTGCCAGTAGTATCCCCCCCCGGGAAAGGGAGGGTCAGCAGTTCTTC; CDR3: CASSIPPREREGQQFF
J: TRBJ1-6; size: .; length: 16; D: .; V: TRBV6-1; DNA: TGTGCCAGCAGTGGGGAGACCCACTCCTATAATTCACCCCTCCACTTT; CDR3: CASSGETHSYNSPLHF
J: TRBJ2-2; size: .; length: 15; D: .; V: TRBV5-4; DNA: TGTGCCAGCAGCTTGGGGCAGGTTGACACCGGGGAGCTGTTTTTT; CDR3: CASSLGQVDTGELFF
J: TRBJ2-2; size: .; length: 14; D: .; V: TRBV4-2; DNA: TGTGCCAGCAGCCAAGATCGGAGGTCCGGGGAGCTGTTTTTT; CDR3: CASSQDRRSGELFF
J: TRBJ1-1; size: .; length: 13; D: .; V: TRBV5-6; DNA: TGTGCCAGCAGCCACGCCGCTGGACAAGAAGCTTTCTTT; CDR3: CASSHAAGQEAFF
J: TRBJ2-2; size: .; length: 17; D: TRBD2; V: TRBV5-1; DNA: TGCGCCAGCAGCTTGTTACTAGCGGAGCTGAACACCGGGGAGCTGTTTTTT; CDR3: CASSLLLAELNTGELFF
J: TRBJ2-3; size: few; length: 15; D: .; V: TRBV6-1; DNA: TGTGCCAGCAGTGTTACAGGGTATGATACAGATACGCAGTATTTT; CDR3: CASSVTGYDTDTQYF
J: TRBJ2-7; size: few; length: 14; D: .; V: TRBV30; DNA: TGTGCCTGGAGTGTAGAGGTAGGAGCGAGCGAGCAGTACTTC; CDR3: CAWSVEVGASEQYF
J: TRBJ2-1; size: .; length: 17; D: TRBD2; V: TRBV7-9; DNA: TGTGCCAGCAGCTCACATAGCGGGAGAGGATCCTACAATGAGCAGTTCTTC; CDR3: CASSSHSGRGSYNEQFF
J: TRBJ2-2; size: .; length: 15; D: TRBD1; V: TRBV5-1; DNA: TGCGCCAGCAGCTCACGGGGACAGGGGGACCGGGAGCTGTTTTTT; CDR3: CASSSRGQGDRELFF
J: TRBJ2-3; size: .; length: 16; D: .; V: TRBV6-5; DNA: TGTGCCAGCAGTTACTCTGGGGGGTATGGCACAGATACGCAGTATTTT; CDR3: CASSYSGGYGTDTQYF
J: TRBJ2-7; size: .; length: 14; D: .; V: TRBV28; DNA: TGTGCCAGCAGTTTTTCGACTCCCTCCTACGAGCAGTACTTC; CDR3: CASSFSTPSYEQYF